The clone carrying this TCR beta chain has just a few counts. Amplification of TCR alpha and beta CDR3 regions from RNA used iRepertoire nested multiplex PCR. TCRdb redid the calling of the multiplex PCR reads with MiXCR, one entry per CDR3 protein. Altogether 95,000 to 150,000 distinct CDR3 sequences are present, roughly 24% being singletons, with the ten largest covering approximately 14%. This record belongs to a study of glioma-infiltrating T cells. V lost 6 bases to trimming and J lost 1 base; unmatched junction nucleotides: 3. CDR3 length: 14 residues. The germline V gene encodes CDR1 ENHRY and CDR2 SYGVKD.

Specimen: glioma tissue, nonneoplastic brain tissue, or PBMCs (not recorded which). The chain couples TRBV10-3 to TRBJ2-7; 10 bases agree with TRBD1. The TCR comes from a human donor with low-grade glioma or glioblastoma, undergoing nonglioma brain surgery, or in good health (not recorded which). The CDR3, as DNA: TGTGCCATCAGATTGGGACAGGGGTCCTACGAGCAGTACTTC. Protein: CAIRLGQGSYEQYF.